The source of this T cell receptor (beta chain) is a study of T cells in Graves' hyperthyroidism and ophthalmopathy. Overall study: The initial diagnosis was the point when peripheral blood was collected, ahead of any treatment.

This clonotype occurred many times. Fresh peripheral blood, around 9.3 ml, was the source of the PBMCs. The source material, RNA transcripts, was used to amplify TCR beta CDR3 regions. A set of HTBI primers served as the primers for a first-round RT-PCR of the TCR CDR3. TCRdb fed the multiplex PCR reads into MiXCR, producing one record per CDR3 protein. The sample carries more than 300,000 distinct CDR3 sequences, about 15% recorded once. Germline CDR1 DFQATT, CDR2 SNEGSKA (reference sequence). The CDR3 totals 16 residues. V shed 4 bases and J shed 2 bases, with 21 bases lying between them. This chain uses TRBV20-1 with TRBJ2-7; D not resolved. The sample taken for sequencing was blood. The clonotype was recovered from a woman in her 30s with Graves' hyperthyroidism that later progressed to Graves' ophthalmopathy. The CDR3 DNA sequence: TGCAGTGCTATTGACTTCTACAGCGAATCTACCTACGAGCAGTACTTC. It encodes CSAIDFYSESTYEQYF.